The next 2 T cell receptor beta chains were all read from a single sample in a study of cytomegalovirus exposure and HLA in healthy donors. PCR amplification relied on 60 Vbeta primers (plus 13 Jbeta primers). Profiled with immunoSEQ multiplex PCR; TCRdb holds only in-frame clones, not every one. The sample yields 150,000 or so clones, 65% to 85% seen once. Sequencing was done on a sample of PBMCs. The receptors here all came from a woman between 35 and 50 years old in good health and CMV-seropositive.

The chain joins TRBV5-1 to TRBJ2-2; 8 positions agree with TRBD1. Trimming at V came to 1 base and at J to 6 bases, leaving 5 bases not matched to a gene. This CDR3 has 15 residues. Germline V gene data show CDR1 as SGHRS and CDR2 as YFSETQ. DNA for the CDR3: TGCGCCAGCAGCTTGACCCAGACAGGGGCCGGGGAGCTGTTTTTT. This sequence encodes CASSLTQTGAGELFF.

The gene calls are TRBV5-4 and TRBJ1-1; D possibly corresponds to TRBD1 (6 bases). The CDR3 covers 12 residues. V was cut by 0 bases and J by 11 bases, with 11 bases left in between. Germline CDR1 SGHNT, CDR2 YYREEE (reference sequence). CDR3 amino acids: CASSLAGDRAFF. In DNA form, the CDR3 reads TGTGCCAGCAGCTTGGCAGGGGATAGGGCTTTCTTT.